This T cell receptor beta chain was identified in a study of beta chain features in type 1 diabetes. Every bit of the isolated RNA underwent reverse transcription, so sequencing read expressed TCRB transcripts. Profiling relied on immunoSEQ multiplex PCR, and the TCRdb table lists in-frame clones only, not all of them. Here the sample spans roughly 400,000 clones, approximately 15% being singletons. The source material was naive CD4+ T cells from blood. The clonotype comes from a man between 25 and 39 years old in good health.

In DNA form, the CDR3 reads TGTGCCAGCAGCTCCACCTTAGTGACAACTAATGAAAAACTGTTTTTT. Its protein product is CASSSTLVTTNEKLFF. J is TRBJ1-4 and V is TRBV14; D call uncertain. CDR1 and CDR2 (germline): SGHDN, FVKESK. The V end was cut by 5 bases, the J end by 0 bases, with 13 bases between. The CDR3 runs 16 residues.